The 25 T cell receptor beta chains below were found in one sample sequenced in a study of neurological immune-mediated disorders. A single record per CDR3 protein comes from TCRdb applying MiXCR to the 5' RACE reads. The sample holds about 55,000 distinct CDR3 sequences; 4% are singletons and the top ten take about 1.9%. Specimen: CD4+ T cells from blood. These receptor sequences come from a woman in her forties with multiple sclerosis.

This clonotype was recorded at least ten times. The rearrangement joins TRBV5-5 to TRBJ1-4; TRBD1 agrees at 8 bases. The CDR3 loop spans 15 amino acids. The ends lost 4 bases at V and 8 bases at J; junction bases unmatched: 10. The germline CDR1 and CDR2 sequences are SGHKS and YYEKEE (reference sequence). CDR3 in amino acids: CASSPDRARREKLFF. CDR3 nucleotide sequence: TGTGCCAGCAGCCCGGACAGGGCACGAAGAGAAAAACTGTTTTTT.

This clonotype has at least ten counts. The chain uses TRBV10-3 and TRBJ2-1; TRBD2 matches at 10 bases. CDR1 is ENHRY and CDR2 is SYGVKD in the germline V gene. Trimming removed 3 bases from V and 7 bases from J; junction bases left unmatched: 3. The CDR3 contains 14 residues. CDR3 nucleotide sequence: TGTGCCATCAGTGAAGCGGGGGGGCGGAATGAGCAGTTCTTC. Translating it yields CAISEAGGRNEQFF.

This clonotype showed up many times. The chain recombines TRBV5-1 with TRBJ2-1; D is uncertain. Germline V CDR1 and CDR2: SGHRS, YFSETQ. The CDR3 contains 11 residues. V gave up 4 bases and J gave up 9 bases, with 8 bases separating them. CDR3 sequence reads: CASSRRSEQFF. CDR3 coding DNA: TGCGCCAGCAGCCGTCGGAGTGAGCAGTTCTTC.

In its sample, this clonotype was seen many times. The V and J genes are TRBV5-1 and TRBJ2-1; a possible D gene is TRBD2 (6 bases). CDR3 length equals 14 residues. Germline V CDR1 and CDR2: SGHRS, YFSETQ. V shed 0 bases and J shed 2 bases, with 6 bases lying between them. The CDR3 coding sequence is TGCGCCAGCAGCTTGGGGACTACCTACAATGAGCAGTTCTTC. Protein: CASSLGTTYNEQFF.

This clonotype has a count of ten or more. CDR3 nucleotides: TGTGCCATCAGGCGACAGGGTGAAGGTGAAAAACTGTTTTTT. Translated, it gives CAIRRQGEGEKLFF. The J gene is TRBJ1-4, the V gene TRBV10-3; 7 bases are a match to TRBD1. CDR3 length equals 14 residues. J was trimmed by 7 bases and V by 6 bases; bases with no gene match: 8. CDR1 ENHRY and CDR2 SYGVKD come from the germline V gene.

This clonotype was found many times. The chain carries TRBV7-2 and TRBJ2-5; no definite D call. Trimming stripped 5 bases from V and 3 bases from J, with 10 bases between. The CDR3 is made up of 13 amino acids. Germline CDR1 is SGHTA and CDR2 is FQGNSA. This CDR3 reads CASSLGQEETQYF. The CDR3 DNA reads as TGTGCCAGCAGCCTGGGCCAGGAAGAGACCCAGTACTTC.

This clonotype was seen repeatedly, ten times or more. The chain couples TRBV10-3 to TRBJ2-7; 8 bases align to TRBD1. The CDR3 has 15 residues. With 10 bases clipped from V and 0 bases from J, the junction kept 11 bases outside the gene matches. From germline, CDR1 is ENHRY and CDR2 SYGVKD. CDR3 DNA sequence: TGTGCCACGACGGACAGGGTTTCTCGCTCCTACGAGCAGTACTTC. Amino acids: CATTDRVSRSYEQYF.

This clonotype was counted at least ten times. The rearrangement joins TRBV12-3 or TRBV12-4 to TRBJ2-1, with a tentative D call TRBD2 (7 bases). V gave up 9 bases and J gave up 5 bases, with 17 bases separating them. The CDR3 extends over 14 amino acids. CDR3 sequence (DNA): TGTGCCAGTAGGGGGGGAAGGTTGAACAATGAGCAGTTCTTC. This translates into CASRGGRLNNEQFF.

This chain links TRBV5-1 with TRBJ1-4; a possible D gene is TRBD1 (5 bases). Germline values: CDR1 SGHRS, CDR2 YFSETQ. V lost 2 bases to trimming and J lost 8 bases, with 13 bases between them. This CDR3 contains 14 residues. The CDR3 sequence is CASSLEVRGEKLFF. As DNA, the CDR3 is TGCGCCAGCAGCTTAGAGGTGAGGGGCGAAAAACTGTTTTTT.

This clonotype was counted ten times or more. This chain uses TRBV5-1 with TRBJ2-1, with 12 bases identical to TRBD2. This CDR3 has 16 residues. Per germline, CDR1 SGHRS and CDR2 YFSETQ. The V gene end was trimmed by 1 base and the J gene end by 3 bases; junction bases not matched to a gene: 2. CDR3 bases: TGCGCCAGCAGCTTGTCTAGCGGGGGGGGCTACAATGAGCAGTTCTTC. Protein product: CASSLSSGGGYNEQFF.

This clonotype was seen ten or more times. The V gene is TRBV29-1, the J gene TRBJ2-2; TRBD1 matches at 9 bases. J gave up 2 bases and V 6 bases, and 4 bases lay outside the gene matches. CDR3 length: 14 residues. Per the germline V gene, CDR1 is SQVTM and CDR2 is ANQGSEA. The CDR3 region has the DNA TGCAGCGTCCAGGACAGGGGTAACACCGGGGAGCTGTTTTTT. Its translation: CSVQDRGNTGELFF.

This clonotype was counted ten times or more. This chain uses TRBV11-3 with TRBJ2-2, with D possibly being TRBD2 (5 bases). CDR1 and CDR2 from the germline V gene are SGHNT and YENEEA. V shed 5 bases and J shed 8 bases, with 12 bases lying between them. The length of the CDR3 is 13 residues. CDR3 region: CASSPDGLGELFF. The CDR3 coding sequence is TGTGCCAGCAGCCCTGACGGACTGGGGGAGCTGTTTTTT.

This clonotype was picked up many times. This rearrangement joins TRBV12-3 or TRBV12-4 to TRBJ1-5, with TRBD1 matching over 10 bases. V lost 3 bases to trimming and J lost 4 bases; unmatched junction nucleotides: 3. The CDR3 extends over 15 amino acids. The CDR3 coding sequence is TGTGCCAGCAGTTTGGGACAGGGGCTAAATCAGCCCCAGCATTTT. It is translated as CASSLGQGLNQPQHF.

This clonotype has a count of ten or more. CDR3 sequence (DNA): TGTGCCACCAGTGATGGTTCTGCCTACGAGCAGTACTTC. Amino acids: CATSDGSAYEQYF. The V and J genes are TRBV24-1 and TRBJ2-7; no reliable D call. Germline CDR1 reads KGHDR; CDR2 reads SFDVKD. The CDR3 is 13 residues long. V shed 3 bases and J shed 2 bases, with 7 bases lying between them.

V and J are TRBV5-5 and TRBJ2-1; maybe TRBD2 (6 bases). Germline V gene lookup returns CDR1 SGHKS and CDR2 YYEKEE (reference sequence). This CDR3 has 16 amino acids. With 3 bases removed from V and 5 bases from J, the gap between germline ends came to 18 bases. The CDR3 DNA is TGTGCCAGCAGCTCCCTCGGTGGAGGGTGGGACAATGAGCAGTTCTTC. Translated, it gives CASSSLGGGWDNEQFF.

This clonotype was counted many times. The genes are TRBV7-9 and TRBJ2-3; 10 bases agree with TRBD2. From germline, CDR1 is SEHNR and CDR2 FQNEAQ (reference sequence). This CDR3 comprises 15 residues. V was clipped by 5 bases and J by 2 bases; unmatched bases: 4. CDR3 protein: CASSRLAGDTDTQYF. The CDR3 DNA follows: TGTGCCAGCAGCCGTCTAGCGGGAGACACAGATACGCAGTATTTT.

Many counts were recorded for this clonotype. The chain recombines TRBV5-5 with TRBJ2-1; 9 positions match TRBD2. Germline V CDR1 and CDR2: SGHKS, YYEKEE (reference sequence). The length of the CDR3 is 18 residues. The V segment lost 0 bases and the J segment 10 bases; nucleotides outside the gene matches: 17. CDR3 residues: CASSLAASGVSPLKEQFF. As DNA, the CDR3 is TGTGCCAGCAGCTTGGCCGCTAGCGGGGTCTCCCCCTTGAAGGAGCAGTTCTTC.

This clonotype was seen ten or more times. V gene TRBV10-3 combines with J gene TRBJ2-7; TRBD2 agrees at 9 bases. Germline CDR1 ENHRY, CDR2 SYGVKD. Trimming took 3 bases from V and 0 from J; bases not matched to a gene: 6. CDR3 length: 16 amino acids. The CDR3 region is CAISDPGGGASYEQYF. For the CDR3, the DNA is TGTGCCATCAGTGATCCGGGCGGGGGGGCCTCCTACGAGCAGTACTTC.

This clonotype has a count of ten or more. The genes are TRBV5-1 and TRBJ1-3; 9 bases fit TRBD1. The CDR3 is 16 residues long. With 4 bases clipped from V and 4 bases from J, the junction kept 9 bases outside the gene matches. CDR1 is SGHRS and CDR2 is YFSETQ in the germline V gene. CDR3: CASSLTGTGTGNTIYF. Here the CDR3 DNA reads TGCGCCAGCAGCCTGACCGGGACAGGGACCGGAAACACCATATATTTT.

This clonotype occurred many times. The chain has TRBV20-1 and TRBJ1-1, with TRBD1 identical over 8 bases. CDR1 DFQATT and CDR2 SNEGSKA come from the germline V gene (reference sequence). The V segment lost 8 bases and the J segment 10 bases; nucleotides outside the gene matches: 18. This CDR3 spans 14 amino acids. The CDR3 loop is CSTLVGTGIRGAFF. CDR3 nucleotide sequence: TGCAGTACGTTGGTTGGGACAGGAATCAGGGGAGCTTTCTTT.

This clonotype was counted many times. The rearrangement uses TRBV6-6 and TRBJ1-2; maybe TRBD1 (5 bases). Germline V gene lookup returns CDR1 MNHNY and CDR2 SVGAGI (reference sequence). The V and J ends lost 1 base and 5 bases respectively, with 8 bases between them. This CDR3 comprises 13 residues. This chain's CDR3 is CASSYLGGYGYTF. CDR3 sequence (DNA): TGTGCCAGCAGTTACTTGGGGGGGTATGGCTACACCTTC.

This clonotype showed up many times. The chain recombines TRBV18 with TRBJ2-7; 7 bases align to TRBD1. This CDR3 is built from 16 residues. The germline V gene encodes CDR1 KGHSH and CDR2 LQKENI. The J segment lost 1 base and the V segment lost 6 bases, leaving 12 bases of the junction unmatched. CDR3 nucleotide sequence: TGTGCCAGCTCCCCCTTTCGAGACAGGGATTCCTACGAGCAGTACTTC. This gives the protein CASSPFRDRDSYEQYF.

This clonotype was counted at least ten times. The chain recombines TRBV20-1 with TRBJ1-4; D might be TRBD1 (5 bases). The germline V gene encodes CDR1 DFQATT and CDR2 SNEGSKA (reference sequence). The CDR3 runs 14 residues. Trimming removed 1 base at V and 3 bases at J, with 9 bases between. CDR3 bases: TGCAGTGCTAGAGTGGGGGGACCTAATGAAAAACTGTTTTTT. Protein sequence: CSARVGGPNEKLFF.

Within the sample, this clonotype is medium-sized. The chain joins TRBV5-1 to TRBJ1-3; D not resolved. Germline values: CDR1 SGHRS, CDR2 YFSETQ. Trimming removed 1 base from V and 3 bases from J, with 14 bases in between. CDR3 length: 16 residues. The CDR3 region has the DNA TGCGCCAGCAGCTTGACCCTCTCCGGGAGTGGAAACACCATATATTTT. It is translated as CASSLTLSGSGNTIYF.

This clonotype was observed at least ten times. This chain uses TRBV7-3 with TRBJ2-7; perhaps TRBD1 as D (5 bases). Trimming shortened V by 5 bases and J by 3 bases, and 11 bases separated the two germline ends. Germline V gene sequence: CDR1 SGHTA, CDR2 FQGTGA. The CDR3 has 13 residues. The CDR3 spells CASSTGRFYEQYF. The CDR3 DNA follows: TGTGCCAGCAGCACAGGCAGGTTCTACGAGCAGTACTTC.